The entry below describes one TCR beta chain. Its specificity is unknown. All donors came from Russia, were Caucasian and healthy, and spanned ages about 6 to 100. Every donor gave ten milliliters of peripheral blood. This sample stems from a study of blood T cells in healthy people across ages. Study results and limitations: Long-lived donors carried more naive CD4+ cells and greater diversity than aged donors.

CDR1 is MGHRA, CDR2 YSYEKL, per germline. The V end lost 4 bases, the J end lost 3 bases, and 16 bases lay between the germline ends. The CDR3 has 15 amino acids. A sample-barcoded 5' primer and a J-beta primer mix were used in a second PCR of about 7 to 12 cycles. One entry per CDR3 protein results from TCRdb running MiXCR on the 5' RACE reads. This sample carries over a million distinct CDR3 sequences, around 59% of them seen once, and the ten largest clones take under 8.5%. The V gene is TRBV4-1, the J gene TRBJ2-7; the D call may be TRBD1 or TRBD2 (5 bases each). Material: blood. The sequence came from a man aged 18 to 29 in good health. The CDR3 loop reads CASSREPGPSYEQYF. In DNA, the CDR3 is TGCGCCAGCAGCCGAGAGCCGGGACCGAGCTACGAGCAGTACTTC.